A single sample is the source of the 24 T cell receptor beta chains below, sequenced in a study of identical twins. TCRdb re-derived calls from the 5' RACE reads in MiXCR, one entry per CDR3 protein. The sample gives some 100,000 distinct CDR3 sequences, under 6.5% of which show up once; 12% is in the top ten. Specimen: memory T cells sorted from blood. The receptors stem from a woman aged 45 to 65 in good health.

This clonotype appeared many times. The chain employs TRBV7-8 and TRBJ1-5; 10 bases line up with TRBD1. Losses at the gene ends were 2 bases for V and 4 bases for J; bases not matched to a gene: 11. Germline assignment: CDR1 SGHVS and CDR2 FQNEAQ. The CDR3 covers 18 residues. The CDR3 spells CASSLNWGRDRGNQPQHF. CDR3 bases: TGTGCCAGCAGCTTAAATTGGGGTCGGGACAGGGGAAATCAGCCCCAGCATTTT. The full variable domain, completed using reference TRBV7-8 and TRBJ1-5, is GAGVSQSPRYKVAKRGQDVALRCDPISGHVSLFWYQQALGQGPEFLTYFQNEAQLDKSGLPSDRFFAERPEGSVSTLKIQRTQQEDSAVYLCASSLNWGRDRGNQPQHFGDGTRLSIL.

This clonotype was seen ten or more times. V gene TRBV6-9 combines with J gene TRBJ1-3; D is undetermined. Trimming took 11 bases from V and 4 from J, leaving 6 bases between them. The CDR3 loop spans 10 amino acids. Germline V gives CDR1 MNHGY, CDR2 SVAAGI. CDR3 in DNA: TGTGCCCGAACCGGAAACACCATATATTTT. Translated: CARTGNTIYF.

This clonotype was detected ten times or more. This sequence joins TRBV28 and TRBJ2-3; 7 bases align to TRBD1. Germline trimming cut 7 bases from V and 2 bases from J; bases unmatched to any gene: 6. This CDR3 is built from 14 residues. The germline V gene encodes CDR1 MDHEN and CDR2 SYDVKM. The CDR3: CASTRGQITDTQYF. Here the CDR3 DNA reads TGTGCCAGCACCCGGGGACAGATCACAGATACGCAGTATTTT.

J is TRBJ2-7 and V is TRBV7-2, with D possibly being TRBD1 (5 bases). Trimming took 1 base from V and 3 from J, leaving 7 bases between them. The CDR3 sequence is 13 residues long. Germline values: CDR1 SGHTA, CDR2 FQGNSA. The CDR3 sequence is CASSLVDSYEQYV. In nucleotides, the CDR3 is TGTGCCAGCAGCTTAGTAGACAGCTACGAGCAGTACGTC.

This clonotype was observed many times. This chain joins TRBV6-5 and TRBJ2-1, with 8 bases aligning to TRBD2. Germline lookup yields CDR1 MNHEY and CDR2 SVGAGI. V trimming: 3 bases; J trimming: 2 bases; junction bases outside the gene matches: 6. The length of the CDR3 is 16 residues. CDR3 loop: CASSYGRGGTYNEQFF. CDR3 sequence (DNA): TGTGCCAGCAGTTATGGTCGCGGGGGGACCTACAATGAGCAGTTCTTC.

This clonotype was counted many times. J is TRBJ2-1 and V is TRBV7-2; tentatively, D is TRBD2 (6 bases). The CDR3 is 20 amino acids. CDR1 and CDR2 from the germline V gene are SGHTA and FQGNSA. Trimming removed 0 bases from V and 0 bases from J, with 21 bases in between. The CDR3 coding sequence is TGTGCCAGCAGCTTAGCGCATTGGACTAACCCAGATCCCTCCTACAATGAGCAGTTCTTC. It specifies CASSLAHWTNPDPSYNEQFF.

This chain's CDR3 is CASSPWGKLFF. The DNA of the CDR3 is TGCGCCAGCAGTCCCTGGGGAAAACTGTTTTTT. The J gene is TRBJ1-4, the V gene TRBV23-1; no firm D call. TRBV23-1 falls under the ORF class, with uncertain function. There are 11 residues in the CDR3. Between the trimmed V and J ends, which lost 4 bases and 10 bases, there was a span of 7 bases.

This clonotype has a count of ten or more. CDR3 residues: CASSIGPGPTNTEAFF. DNA of the CDR3: TGTGCCAGTAGTATAGGCCCCGGACCGACGAACACTGAAGCTTTCTTT. The chain employs TRBV19 and TRBJ1-1; no clear D gene. Per germline, CDR1 LNHDA and CDR2 SQIVND (reference sequence). The CDR3 is 16 amino acids. Trimming took off 1 base at V and 1 base at J, with 13 bases between the two ends.

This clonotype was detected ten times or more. CDR3 DNA: TGCAGCGCCGGAGGGCCGATGAACACTGAAGCTTTCTTT. Protein sequence: CSAGGPMNTEAFF. V gene TRBV29-1 combines with J gene TRBJ1-1; D uncertain. Trimming removed 7 bases from V and 0 bases from J, with 12 bases in between. CDR3 size: 13 residues. Germline CDR1 and CDR2: SQVTM and ANQGSEA.

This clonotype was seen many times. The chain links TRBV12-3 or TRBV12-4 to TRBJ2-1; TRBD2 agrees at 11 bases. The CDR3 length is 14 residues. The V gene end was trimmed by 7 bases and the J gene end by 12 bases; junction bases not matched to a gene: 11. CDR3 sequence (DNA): TGTGCCAGCAACGCCGGGACTAGCGGAATGGGGCAGTTCTTC. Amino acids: CASNAGTSGMGQFF.

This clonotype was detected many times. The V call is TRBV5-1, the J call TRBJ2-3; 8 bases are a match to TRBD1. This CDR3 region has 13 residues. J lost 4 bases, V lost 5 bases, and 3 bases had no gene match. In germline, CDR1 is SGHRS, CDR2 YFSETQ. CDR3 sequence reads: CASSEQGADTQYF. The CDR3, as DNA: TGCGCCAGCAGTGAACAGGGGGCAGATACGCAGTATTTT.

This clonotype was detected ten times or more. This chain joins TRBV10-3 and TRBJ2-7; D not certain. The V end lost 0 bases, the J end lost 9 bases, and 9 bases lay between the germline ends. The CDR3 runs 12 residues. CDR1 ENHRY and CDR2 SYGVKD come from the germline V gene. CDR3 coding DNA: TGTGCCATCAGTGAGTCTTATGGTCCGCAGTACTTC. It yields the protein CAISESYGPQYF.

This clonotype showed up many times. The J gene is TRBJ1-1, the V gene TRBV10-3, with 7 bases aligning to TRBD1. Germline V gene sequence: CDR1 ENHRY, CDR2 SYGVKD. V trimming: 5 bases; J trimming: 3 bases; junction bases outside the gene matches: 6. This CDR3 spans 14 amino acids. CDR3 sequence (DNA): TGTGCCATCAGTACCACAGGGGTTCACACTGAAGCTTTCTTT. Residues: CAISTTGVHTEAFF.

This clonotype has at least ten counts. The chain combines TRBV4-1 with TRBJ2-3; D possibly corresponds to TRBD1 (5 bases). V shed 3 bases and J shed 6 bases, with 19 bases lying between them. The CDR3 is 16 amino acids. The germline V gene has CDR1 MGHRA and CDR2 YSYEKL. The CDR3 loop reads CASSQIGQGVRDTQYF. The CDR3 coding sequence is TGCGCCAGCAGCCAGATAGGACAAGGAGTAAGGGATACGCAGTATTTT.

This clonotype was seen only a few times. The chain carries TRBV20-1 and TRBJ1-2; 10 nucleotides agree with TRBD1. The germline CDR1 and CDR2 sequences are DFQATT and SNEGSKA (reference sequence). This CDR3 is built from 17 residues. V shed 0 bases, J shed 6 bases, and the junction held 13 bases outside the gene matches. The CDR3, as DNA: TGCAGTGCTAGAGACACCCTCGGACTGACAGGGGGCAATGGCTACACCTTC. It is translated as CSARDTLGLTGGNGYTF.

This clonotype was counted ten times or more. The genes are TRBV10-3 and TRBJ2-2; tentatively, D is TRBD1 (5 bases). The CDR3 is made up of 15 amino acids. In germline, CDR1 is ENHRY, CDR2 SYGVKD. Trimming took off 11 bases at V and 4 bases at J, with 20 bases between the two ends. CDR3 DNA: TGTGCCTCCCTTTCGACAGCCTCGTCCACCGGGGAGCTGTTTTTT. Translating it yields CASLSTASSTGELFF.

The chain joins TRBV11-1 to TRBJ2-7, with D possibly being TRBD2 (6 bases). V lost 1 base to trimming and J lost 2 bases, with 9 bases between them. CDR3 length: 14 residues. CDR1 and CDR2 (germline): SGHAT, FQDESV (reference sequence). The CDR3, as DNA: TGTGCCAGCAGCTTAGGTGGGACTGCCTACGAGCAGTACGTC. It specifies CASSLGGTAYEQYV.

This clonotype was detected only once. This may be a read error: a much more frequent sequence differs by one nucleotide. The CDR3 here is CASSERSLSTDTPYF. The CDR3 DNA reads TGTGCCAGCAGTGAACGGTCCCTGAGCACAGATACGCCGTATTTT. The rearrangement uses TRBV2 and TRBJ2-3; D is unresolved. Germline CDR1 reads SNHLY; CDR2 reads FYNNEI. The CDR3 is 15 amino acids.

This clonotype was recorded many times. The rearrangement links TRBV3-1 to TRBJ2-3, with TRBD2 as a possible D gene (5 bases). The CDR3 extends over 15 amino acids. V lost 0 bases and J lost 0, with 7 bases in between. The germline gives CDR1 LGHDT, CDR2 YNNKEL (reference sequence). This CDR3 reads CASSQDGGSTDTQYF. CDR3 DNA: TGTGCCAGCAGCCAAGACGGCGGGAGCACAGATACGCAGTATTTT.

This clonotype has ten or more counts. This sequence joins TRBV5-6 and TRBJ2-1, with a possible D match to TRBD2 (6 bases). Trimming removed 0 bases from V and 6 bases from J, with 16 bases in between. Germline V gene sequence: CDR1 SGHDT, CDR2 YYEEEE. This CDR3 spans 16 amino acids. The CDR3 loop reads CASSLVGVGAGNEQFF. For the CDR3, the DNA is TGTGCCAGCAGCTTGGTTGGCGTCGGAGCGGGCAATGAGCAGTTCTTC.

The CDR3 bases are TGTGCCAGCAGTGGACTAAAAACCTACGAGCAGTACTTC. This sequence encodes CASSGLKTYEQYF. The chain combines TRBV2 with TRBJ2-7; the D gene is possibly TRBD2 (5 bases). The germline V gene has CDR1 SNHLY and CDR2 FYNNEI. This CDR3 region has 13 residues. V lost 4 bases and J 2 bases, leaving 9 bases between the germline ends.

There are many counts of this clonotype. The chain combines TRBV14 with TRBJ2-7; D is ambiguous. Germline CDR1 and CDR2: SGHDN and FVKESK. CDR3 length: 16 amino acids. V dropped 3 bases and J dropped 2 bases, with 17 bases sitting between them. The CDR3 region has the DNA TGTGCCAGCAGCCATCGGATGACACAAAGGGCCTACGAGCAGTACTTC. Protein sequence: CASSHRMTQRAYEQYF. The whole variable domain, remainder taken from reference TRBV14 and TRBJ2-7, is EAGVTQFPSHSVIEKGQTVTLRCDPISGHDNLYWYRRVMGKEIKFLLHFVKESKQDESGMPNNRFLAERTGGTYSTLKVQPAELEDSGVYFCASSHRMTQRAYEQYFGPGTRLTVT.

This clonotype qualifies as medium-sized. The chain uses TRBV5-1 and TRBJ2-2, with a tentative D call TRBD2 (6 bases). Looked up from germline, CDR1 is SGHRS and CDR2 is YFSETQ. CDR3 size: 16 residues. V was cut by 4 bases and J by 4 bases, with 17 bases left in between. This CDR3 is CASSLVASVSTGELFF. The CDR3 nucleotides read TGCGCCAGCAGCCTGGTGGCTAGCGTTAGCACCGGGGAGCTGTTTTTT.

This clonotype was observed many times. DNA for the CDR3: TGCGCCAGCAGCTTCCGAGAGGCTAGCGGCACAGATACGCAGTATTTT. This encodes CASSFREASGTDTQYF. The chain joins TRBV5-1 to TRBJ2-3; TRBD2 is a possible D gene (6 bases). The germline gives CDR1 SGHRS, CDR2 YFSETQ. Between the trimmed V and J ends, which lost 2 bases and 1 base, there was a span of 14 bases. The CDR3 is 16 residues long.